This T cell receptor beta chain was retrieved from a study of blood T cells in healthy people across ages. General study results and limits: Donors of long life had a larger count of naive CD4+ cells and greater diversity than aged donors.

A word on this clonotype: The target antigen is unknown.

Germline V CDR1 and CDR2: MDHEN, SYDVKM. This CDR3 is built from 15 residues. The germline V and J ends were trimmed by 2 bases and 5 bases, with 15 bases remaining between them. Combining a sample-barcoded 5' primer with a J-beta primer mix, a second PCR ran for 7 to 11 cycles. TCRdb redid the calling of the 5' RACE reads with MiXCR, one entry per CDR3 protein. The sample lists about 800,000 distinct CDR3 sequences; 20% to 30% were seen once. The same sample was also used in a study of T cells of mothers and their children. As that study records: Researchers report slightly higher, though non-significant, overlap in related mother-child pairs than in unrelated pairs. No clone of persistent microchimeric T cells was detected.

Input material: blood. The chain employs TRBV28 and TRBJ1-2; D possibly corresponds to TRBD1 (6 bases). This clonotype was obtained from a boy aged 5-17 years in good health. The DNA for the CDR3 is TGTGCCAGCAGTTTAGGGGGGGCAGGCCCTTATGGCTACACCTTC. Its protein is CASSLGGAGPYGYTF.